This entry lists 32 T cell receptor beta chains sequenced from one sample in a study of blood T cell repertoires in COVID-19. Assay used: immunoSEQ multiplex PCR; TCRdb lists only in-frame clones, some missing. This repertoire shows roughly 300,000 clones, about 86% found once; its top ten account for around 4.2%. The specimen was PBMCs or T cells enriched from blood (not recorded which). The receptors shown here come from a woman between 35 and 50 years old with acute COVID-19.

This chain uses TRBV7-8 with TRBJ1-1, with 9 bases identical to TRBD1. Germline CDR1 is SGHVS and CDR2 is FQNEAQ. The CDR3 covers 16 residues. J gave up 0 bases and V 1 base, and 3 bases lay outside the gene matches. CDR3 protein: CASSLGYRGLNTEAFF. The CDR3 DNA is TGTGCCAGCAGCTTAGGTTACAGGGGGCTGAACACTGAAGCTTTCTTT.

The rearrangement uses TRBV5-6 and TRBJ2-6, with TRBD2 matching over 8 bases. After removal of 4 bases from V and 2 bases from J, the junction contained 5 bases not matched to a gene. CDR1 SGHDT and CDR2 YYEEEE come from the germline V gene. The CDR3 extends over 16 amino acids. The CDR3 nucleotides read TGTGCCAGCAGCCGCTACGGGAGGGCTGGGGCCAACGTCCTGACTTTC. This codes for CASSRYGRAGANVLTF. Drawing the rest from reference TRBV5-6 and TRBJ2-6, the complete variable domain is DAGVTQSPTHLIKTRGQQVTLRCSPKSGHDTVSWYQQALGQGPQFIFQYYEEEERQRGNFPDRFSGHQFPNYSSELNVNALLLGDSALYLCASSRYGRAGANVLTFGAGSRLTVL.

This clone was detected only a few times. The chain recombines TRBV6-5 with TRBJ1-6; possibly TRBD1 for D (6 bases). Trimming removed 8 bases from V and 2 bases from J, with 7 bases in between. The CDR3 is 13 amino acids. Germline CDR1 reads MNHEY; CDR2 reads SVGAGI. For the CDR3, the DNA is TGTGCCAGCGGACAGACCTATAATTCACCCCTCCACTTT. It yields the protein CASGQTYNSPLHF.

J is TRBJ1-5 and V is TRBV4-1, with TRBD1 matching over 9 bases. This CDR3 region has 15 residues. V lost 0 bases, J lost 6 bases, and 3 bases stayed unmatched. Per germline, CDR1 MGHRA and CDR2 YSYEKL. CDR3 sequence reads: CASSQEGQGLQPQHF. In nucleotides, the CDR3 is TGCGCCAGCAGCCAAGAAGGACAGGGGCTTCAGCCCCAGCATTTT.

The V and J genes are TRBV28 and TRBJ1-2; 8 bases are shared with TRBD1. This CDR3 has 17 residues. The V segment lost 4 bases and the J segment 8 bases; nucleotides outside the gene matches: 18. The germline CDR1 and CDR2 sequences are MDHEN and SYDVKM. The CDR3 region has the DNA TGTGCCAGCAGTTCCGGACAGGGAAGAATCGGGGGAGCCGGCTACACCTTC. Residues: CASSSGQGRIGGAGYTF.

CDR3 sequence (DNA): TGTGCCAGTAGTGCGTCGACAGGGGGAAATTCACCCCTCCACTTT. Translation: CASSASTGGNSPLHF. V is TRBV19 and J is TRBJ1-6; 9 bases are a match to TRBD1. The trim removed 5 bases at V and 7 bases at J, leaving 6 bases unmatched. CDR1 LNHDA and CDR2 SQIVND come from the germline V gene (reference sequence). CDR3 length equals 15 residues.

The V gene is TRBV24-1, the J gene TRBJ2-2; TRBD2 is a possible D gene (5 bases). V lost 2 bases, J lost 3 bases, and 9 bases lay in between. This CDR3 comprises 15 residues. Germline-derived CDR1 and CDR2 are KGHDR and SFDVKD. Here the CDR3 DNA reads TGTGCCACCAGTGATTCCGGGGTCGACACCGGGGAGCTGTTTTTT. It is translated as CATSDSGVDTGELFF.

This chain connects TRBV2 to TRBJ1-2; tentative D call: TRBD1 (5 bases). Trimming removed 7 bases from V and 8 bases from J, with 20 bases in between. Germline values: CDR1 SNHLY, CDR2 FYNNEI. The CDR3 has 14 residues. The CDR3 loop reads CASKGTGRGEGYTF. CDR3 in DNA: TGTGCCAGCAAGGGGACCGGGAGAGGGGAGGGCTACACCTTC.

The chain employs TRBV5-1 and TRBJ1-1; TRBD1 is a possible D gene (5 bases). Trimming stripped 5 bases from V and 9 bases from J, with 17 bases between. The CDR3 runs 13 residues. Germline CDR1 SGHRS, CDR2 YFSETQ. CDR3 DNA: TGCGCCAGCAGGCCCGAAAATTCAGGGAAAGCTTTCTTT. It yields the protein CASRPENSGKAFF.

The chain carries TRBV29-1 and TRBJ1-3; 8 bases fit TRBD1. Germline V gives CDR1 SQVTM, CDR2 ANQGSEA. This CDR3 spans 12 amino acids. V dropped 8 bases and J dropped 2; count of bases not matched to a gene: 2. In DNA, the CDR3 is TGCAGCTTCAGGGGGCCTGGAAACACCATATATTTT. It is translated as CSFRGPGNTIYF.

V usage is TRBV11-3 and J usage is TRBJ2-3; TRBD2 agrees at 10 bases. This CDR3 contains 18 residues. The V gene end was trimmed by 1 base and the J gene end by 2 bases; junction bases not matched to a gene: 9. The germline gives CDR1 SGHNT, CDR2 YENEEA. The CDR3, as DNA: TGTGCCAGCAGCTTAGGGGCTGCGAGCGGGAGGGCCACAGATACGCAGTATTTT. Translation: CASSLGAASGRATDTQYF.

The chain has TRBV12-3 or TRBV12-4 and TRBJ2-1; D call uncertain. The CDR3 sequence is 11 residues long. Trimming took 1 base from V and 9 from J, leaving 4 bases between them. CDR3 region: CASSLVIEQFF. The CDR3 DNA is TGTGCCAGCAGTTTAGTCATTGAGCAGTTCTTC.

The J gene is TRBJ2-7, the V gene TRBV7-9; tentative D call: TRBD1 (7 bases). The CDR3 totals 15 residues. Trimming took off 5 bases at V and 7 bases at J, with 21 bases between the two ends. Germline loops: CDR1 SEHNR, CDR2 FQNEAQ (reference sequence). CDR3 nucleotide sequence: TGTGCCAGCAGCCTCTCCCAGGGGGGCCAGGGTGAGCAGTACTTC. Translating gives CASSLSQGGQGEQYF.

This clone was counted between two and nine times. The chain is built from TRBV5-4 and TRBJ1-4; TRBD1 is a possible D gene (5 bases). Germline-derived CDR1 and CDR2 are SGHNT and YYREEE (reference sequence). V lost 4 bases and J 12 bases, leaving 25 bases between the germline ends. The CDR3 runs to 16 residues. CDR3 nucleotides: TGTGCCAGCAGCAACTTCCCTGGAGGGTCTCAAGGGGAACTGTTTTTT. Translating gives CASSNFPGGSQGELFF.

This clone was counted a few times. The chain uses TRBV3-1 (or the pseudogene TRBV3-2) and TRBJ2-1; D is possibly TRBD2 (6 bases). The CDR3 consists of 17 residues. Germline V gene sequence: CDR1 LGHDT, CDR2 YNNKEL (reference sequence). With 4 bases removed from V and 0 bases from J, the gap between germline ends came to 16 bases. CDR3 protein: CASSLNRGISSYNEQFF. The CDR3 DNA is TGTGCCAGCAGCCTAAATCGCGGGATATCCTCCTACAATGAGCAGTTCTTC.

V usage is TRBV2 and J usage is TRBJ2-1, with D perhaps TRBD2 (5 bases). Trimming stripped 8 bases from V and 3 bases from J, with 8 bases between. This CDR3 has 12 residues. In germline, CDR1 is SNHLY, CDR2 FYNNEI. CDR3 sequence (DNA): TGTGCCAGCGGACTCGTCTACAATGAGCAGTTCTTC. It encodes CASGLVYNEQFF.

This sequence joins TRBV28 and TRBJ1-4; D is possibly TRBD1 (6 bases). V lost 6 bases and J 0 bases, leaving 11 bases between the germline ends. Germline V lookup: CDR1 MDHEN, CDR2 SYDVKM. This CDR3 contains 15 residues. The CDR3, as DNA: TGTGCCAGCAGAGGGGGAGCGGCAACTAATGAAAAACTGTTTTTT. This translates into CASRGGAATNEKLFF.

V and J are TRBV6-6 and TRBJ1-6; D uncertain. The CDR3 is 16 residues long. Trimming shortened V by 5 bases and J by 4 bases, and 15 bases separated the two germline ends. Germline-derived CDR1 and CDR2 are MNHNY and SVGAGI (reference sequence). The CDR3 protein is CASSPEGSYYNSPLHF. The CDR3 DNA is TGTGCCAGCAGTCCCGAGGGCAGCTATTATAATTCACCCCTCCACTTT.

The CDR3 spells CASSPNLAGAGEQYF. Written as DNA, the CDR3 is TGTGCCAGCTCACCAAATCTAGCGGGAGCGGGGGAGCAGTACTTC. This sequence joins TRBV18 and TRBJ2-7; 10 bases map to TRBD2. Germline V gives CDR1 KGHSH, CDR2 LQKENI. V shed 2 bases and J 7 bases; nucleotides not matched to a gene: 8. This CDR3 region has 15 residues. Variable domain in full (rest from reference TRBV18 and TRBJ2-7): NAGVMQNPRHLVRRRGQEARLRCSPMKGHSHVYWYRQLPEEGLKFMVYLQKENIIDESGMPKERFSAEFPKEGPSILRIQQVVRGDSAAYFCASSPNLAGAGEQYFGPGTRLTVT.

The chain carries TRBV6-2 or TRBV6-3 and TRBJ1-5; D unclear. This CDR3 contains 14 residues. The V gene's germline CDR1 is MNHEY and CDR2 SVGEGT. V lost 3 bases and J 7 bases, leaving 13 bases between the germline ends. The CDR3 region is CASSYIEAWQPQHF. CDR3 nucleotide sequence: TGTGCCAGCAGTTATATAGAGGCCTGGCAGCCCCAGCATTTT.

This chain uses TRBV9 with TRBJ1-5; unclear D gene. V lost 5 bases and J 6 bases, leaving 15 bases between the germline ends. The CDR3 has 14 residues. Germline lookup yields CDR1 SGDLS and CDR2 YYNGEE. The CDR3 DNA follows: TGTGCCAGCAGTGATACGGGAAATGGTCAGCCCCAGCATTTT. This encodes CASSDTGNGQPQHF.

The chain links TRBV28 to TRBJ1-4; 7 bases align to TRBD1. The germline gives CDR1 MDHEN, CDR2 SYDVKM. The CDR3 is made up of 14 amino acids. V lost 4 bases to trimming and J lost 7 bases; unmatched junction nucleotides: 6. In nucleotides, the CDR3 is TGTGCCAGCAGTTCCCAGACAGGGCGTGAAAAACTGTTTTTT. Translation: CASSSQTGREKLFF.

The V gene is TRBV19, the J gene TRBJ2-2; D is ambiguous. The germline gives CDR1 LNHDA, CDR2 SQIVND (reference sequence). Trimming removed 1 base from V and 5 bases from J, with 11 bases in between. This CDR3 region has 15 residues. CDR3 in DNA: TGTGCCAGTAGTATAGCAGATCAACTAACCGGGGAGCTGTTTTTT. It is translated as CASSIADQLTGELFF.

The chain carries TRBV10-3 and TRBJ2-5, with TRBD1 matching 12 bases. CDR3 size: 15 residues. Germline-derived CDR1 and CDR2 are ENHRY and SYGVKD. V lost 6 bases and J lost 5; bases outside the gene matches: 7. CDR3 nucleotide sequence: TGTGCCATCAGCAAGGGACAGGGGGCCGTTGAGACCCAGTACTTC. It specifies CAISKGQGAVETQYF.

V usage is TRBV19 and J usage is TRBJ2-7; 10 bases are a match to TRBD1. The V segment lost 11 bases and the J segment 3 bases; nucleotides outside the gene matches: 4. This CDR3 is 12 amino acids long. Per germline, CDR1 LNHDA and CDR2 SQIVND (reference sequence). CDR3 sequence: CASGTGDYEQYF. The CDR3 region has the DNA TGTGCCTCCGGGACAGGGGACTACGAGCAGTACTTC.

This sequence joins TRBV4-2 and TRBJ2-1, with no clear D. V shed 5 bases and J shed 4 bases, with 9 bases lying between them. CDR1 and CDR2 from the germline V gene are LGHNA and YNFKEQ. The CDR3 spans 13 residues. The CDR3 loop reads CASSSLLYNEQFF. The CDR3 nucleotides are TGTGCCAGCAGCTCATTGCTATACAATGAGCAGTTCTTC.

The chain carries TRBV6-5 and TRBJ2-2; 9 bases are a match to TRBD2. Germline values: CDR1 MNHEY, CDR2 SVGAGI. Trimming took 10 bases from V and 4 from J; bases not matched to a gene: 7. The CDR3 covers 14 residues. The CDR3 coding sequence is TGTGCCACTGTAGCGGGAGAGGTCACCGGGGAGCTGTTTTTT. This translates into CATVAGEVTGELFF.

The chain has TRBV27 and TRBJ2-4; TRBD2 is a possible D gene (6 bases). The V and J ends lost 4 bases and 5 bases respectively, with 15 bases between them. Germline assignment: CDR1 MNHEY and CDR2 SMNVEV (reference sequence). The CDR3 runs to 15 residues. CDR3 nucleotide sequence: TGTGCCAGCAGTTCCGACTCCGGGGGTGAAAACATTCAGTACTTC. Protein product: CASSSDSGGENIQYF.

This clone is a singleton in its sample. CDR3 sequence reads: CASSPQGGEKLFF. In DNA, the CDR3 is TGTGCCAGCAGCCCCCAAGGGGGAGAAAAACTGTTTTTT. V is TRBV3-1 (or the pseudogene TRBV3-2) and J is TRBJ1-4; D is possibly TRBD1 (6 bases). The V end was cut by 4 bases, the J end by 8 bases, with 11 bases between. Germline V lookup: CDR1 LGHDT, CDR2 YNNKEL (reference sequence). The CDR3 has 13 amino acids.

CDR3 in DNA: TGTGCCAGCAGTTCCGTAACAGGACAGGGTAAAACGAACACCGGGGAGCTGTTTTTT. This codes for CASSSVTGQGKTNTGELFF. V and J are TRBV6-2 or TRBV6-3 and TRBJ2-2, with 8 bases matching TRBD1. V dropped 4 bases and J dropped 0; count of bases not matched to a gene: 13. This CDR3 comprises 19 residues. Germline V CDR1 and CDR2: MNHEY, SVGEGT.

The CDR3 DNA follows: TGTGCCAGTAGTGCCGAGTCCCGGACTAGCGGAGATACGCAGTATTTT. Its protein is CASSAESRTSGDTQYF. V usage is TRBV19 and J usage is TRBJ2-3; 10 nucleotides match TRBD2. The germline V gene has CDR1 LNHDA and CDR2 SQIVND (reference sequence). The CDR3 sequence is 16 residues long. Trimming took 5 bases from V and 5 from J; bases not matched to a gene: 10. The variable domain in full, with the rest retrieved from reference TRBV19 and TRBJ2-3, is DGGITQSPKYLFRKEGQNVTLSCEQNLNHDAMYWYRQDPGQGLRLIYYSQIVNDFQKGDIAEGYSVSREKKESFPLTVTSAQKNPTAFYLCASSAESRTSGDTQYFGPGTRLTVL.

The gene calls are TRBV6-5 and TRBJ2-7, with D perhaps matching TRBD1 (6 bases). Trimming pared 6 bases from V and 2 bases from J, leaving 17 bases between. This CDR3 is 15 amino acids long. Germline lookup yields CDR1 MNHEY and CDR2 SVGAGI. DNA of the CDR3: TGTGCCAGCAGCTCCACCGGGACATACCCCTACGAGCAGTACTTC. It specifies CASSSTGTYPYEQYF.